These 11 T cell receptor beta chains were sequenced from one sample in a study of T cell repertoires in cytomegalovirus infection. TCRdb reprocessed the reads with MiXCR, giving one entry per CDR3 protein. The repertoire has about 740,000 distinct CDR3 sequences, 35% to 45% of them found once; the top ten carry 2.5% to 3.5%. Sequencing was carried out using PBMCs. Receptors originate from a human donor in good health (CMV status not recorded). Some clones in this sample may be carry-over from other donors' samples.

This chain uses TRBV7-2 with TRBJ1-1; D unresolved. Per germline, CDR1 SGHTA and CDR2 FQGNSA. The V end lost 2 bases, the J end lost 2 bases, and 9 bases lay between the germline ends. The CDR3 length is 14 residues. CDR3 DNA: TGTGCCAGCAGCTTAACCCCTCGTAACACTGAAGCTTTCTTT. This sequence encodes CASSLTPRNTEAFF.

The genes are TRBV4-1 and TRBJ1-1, with D uncertain. This CDR3 is built from 17 residues. The V end was cut by 4 bases, the J end by 1 base, with 19 bases between. From germline, CDR1 is MGHRA and CDR2 YSYEKL. The CDR3 region is CASSPSLMGGWNTEAFF. Here the CDR3 DNA reads TGCGCCAGCAGCCCGTCTTTAATGGGAGGTTGGAACACTGAAGCTTTCTTT.

The chain employs TRBV30 and TRBJ1-3; D remains unclear. This CDR3 has 14 amino acids. CDR1 is GTSNPN, CDR2 SVGIG, per germline (reference sequence). The germline V and J ends were trimmed by 0 bases and 0 bases, with 6 bases remaining between them. CDR3 amino acids: CAWSVRLSGNTIYF. The CDR3 nucleotides are TGTGCCTGGAGTGTACGGCTCTCTGGAAACACCATATATTTT.

This clonotype was observed a handful of times. The chain uses TRBV7-8 and TRBJ2-1; D may be TRBD1 (5 bases). Germline assignment: CDR1 SGHVS and CDR2 FQNEAQ. The CDR3 totals 16 residues. Trimming left V 2 bases short and J 4 bases short, with 15 bases between. In DNA, the CDR3 is TGTGCCAGCAGCTTACTTCAGGGAAGGGTGTACAATGAGCAGTTCTTC. This codes for CASSLLQGRVYNEQFF. Variable domain in full (rest from reference TRBV7-8 and TRBJ2-1): GAGVSQSPRYKVAKRGQDVALRCDPISGHVSLFWYQQALGQGPEFLTYFQNEAQLDKSGLPSDRFFAERPEGSVSTLKIQRTQQEDSAVYLCASSLLQGRVYNEQFFGPGTRLTVL.

This chain uses TRBV27 with TRBJ1-2; D uncertain. CDR3 length: 15 amino acids. Germline V lookup: CDR1 MNHEY, CDR2 SMNVEV (reference sequence). The germline V and J ends were trimmed by 5 bases and 0 bases, with 13 bases remaining between them. The CDR3 spells CASSPYPNTNYGYTF. In DNA form, the CDR3 reads TGTGCCAGCAGTCCCTATCCGAATACTAACTATGGCTACACCTTC.

The chain links TRBV6-1 to TRBJ1-2; D possibly corresponds to TRBD1 (5 bases). Per the germline V gene, CDR1 is MNHNS and CDR2 is SASEGT. V lost 0 bases to trimming and J lost 4 bases, with 12 bases between them. This CDR3 spans 15 amino acids. CDR3 region: CASSEAFGGSYGYTF. The CDR3 nucleotides read TGTGCCAGCAGTGAAGCGTTTGGGGGAAGCTATGGCTACACCTTC.

The CDR3 sequence is CSATGQGVTDTQYF. CDR3 sequence (DNA): TGCAGTGCCACGGGACAGGGTGTCACAGATACGCAGTATTTT. The V call is TRBV20-1, the J call TRBJ2-3; 9 bases are a match to TRBD1. The CDR3 runs to 14 residues. The germline gives CDR1 DFQATT, CDR2 SNEGSKA (reference sequence). V was pared by 6 bases and J by 2 bases, with 6 bases of the junction left unmatched.

The table lists this clonotype with many counts. This chain links TRBV7-2 with TRBJ1-2; D is ambiguous. Germline lookup yields CDR1 SGHTA and CDR2 FQGNSA. Trimming pared 5 bases from V and 2 bases from J, leaving 12 bases between. The CDR3 consists of 14 residues. Here the CDR3 reads CASSRRELNYGYTF. CDR3 DNA: TGTGCCAGCAGCAGACGGGAGCTGAACTATGGCTACACCTTC.

The chain is built from TRBV7-6 and TRBJ1-4; no clear D gene. V dropped 0 bases and J dropped 5 bases, with 10 bases sitting between them. The CDR3 runs to 15 residues. Germline lookup yields CDR1 SGHVS and CDR2 FNYEAQ. This chain's CDR3 is CASSLAEARNEKLFF. Written as DNA, the CDR3 is TGTGCCAGCAGCTTAGCAGAGGCAAGAAATGAAAAACTGTTTTTT.

This clonotype was seen a handful of times. The chain carries TRBV11-2 and TRBJ1-1; the D is unclear. Germline values: CDR1 SGHAT, CDR2 FQNNGV. The CDR3 runs to 13 residues. Deletions cut 5 bases from V and 7 bases from J, with 14 bases between. The CDR3 region has the DNA TGTGCCAGCAGCCTTAGAGGCAGTGATGAAGCTTTCTTT. Protein product: CASSLRGSDEAFF.

This clonotype was seen a handful of times. The rearrangement joins TRBV12-3 or TRBV12-4 to TRBJ2-7, with 7 bases fitting TRBD1. The CDR3 is 15 amino acids. The V segment lost 3 bases and the J segment 0 bases; nucleotides outside the gene matches: 5. CDR3 in amino acids: CASSLGTVASYEQYF. The DNA for the CDR3 is TGTGCCAGCAGTTTGGGGACAGTTGCCTCCTACGAGCAGTACTTC.